The present T cell receptor (beta chain) was sequenced within a study of cytomegalovirus exposure and HLA in healthy donors. Study-wide context: An earlier analysis identified fewer than 130 million unique TCR beta sequences in approximately 170 million T cells. Findings and caveats of the study: In presence/absence analyses, roughly uniform sequencing depth across donors was assumed. It was 150 to 200 TCR beta chains that were listed as cytomegalovirus-associated.

This PCR relied on a set of 60 Vbeta primers and 13 Jbeta primers. Clones were read by immunoSEQ multiplex PCR, and TCRdb kept only the in-frame ones, dropping some. The data contain 200,000 to 300,000 clones, around 80% of them singletons. The junction had 7 bases not matched to a gene; V was cut back by 5 bases and J by 3 bases. The CDR3 sequence is 17 residues long. Looked up from germline, CDR1 is MGHRA and CDR2 is YSYEKL. As to this clone: Its antigen is as yet unknown.

The rearrangement joins TRBV4-1 to TRBJ2-2; TRBD2 agrees at 12 bases. Material: PBMCs. The receptor's source is a woman aged 40-49 years in good health and CMV-seropositive. The CDR3 is CASSYGLAGLYTGELFF. CDR3 bases: TGCGCCAGCAGCTATGGACTAGCGGGGTTATACACCGGGGAGCTGTTTTTT.